Listed here are 27 T cell receptor beta chains from one sample, sequenced in a study of human T cells and chemical hapten exposure. The time point is: healthy volunteer bleed at 2 weeks. From whole blood left unfractionated, total RNA was extracted. TCRdb recomputed calls from the RACE reads with MiXCR, one row per CDR3 protein. The profile shows 100,000 to 150,000 distinct CDR3 sequences, roughly 9.5% of them singletons. The specimen was whole blood. These receptors were taken from a male donor in good health. Some clones in this sample may be carry-over from other donors' samples.

This chain connects TRBV6-2 or TRBV6-3 to TRBJ2-1; no definite D call. V lost 2 bases and J 0 bases, leaving 8 bases between the germline ends. The CDR3 sequence is 15 residues long. CDR1 and CDR2 from the germline V gene are MNHEY and SVGEGT. The CDR3: CASSYTLSSYNEQFF. CDR3 in DNA: TGTGCCAGCAGTTACACGTTAAGCTCCTACAATGAGCAGTTCTTC.

This clonotype was observed many times. The chain links TRBV6-1 to TRBJ2-1, with unresolved D. Germline loops: CDR1 MNHNS, CDR2 SASEGT. Between the trimmed V and J ends, which lost 0 bases and 8 bases, there was a span of 14 bases. The CDR3 covers 15 residues. The CDR3 protein is CASSEATTPDYEQFF. Written as DNA, the CDR3 is TGTGCCAGCAGTGAAGCCACTACCCCCGACTATGAGCAGTTCTTC.

Regarding this clonotype: A read error may account for a junction end that differs from germline. This chain uses TRBV7-9 with TRBJ2-7; D is undetermined. The CDR3 length is 16 residues. In germline, CDR1 is SEHNR, CDR2 FQNEAQ (reference sequence). The CDR3 here is CASSFGVGGSSYEQSF. The CDR3 nucleotides read TGTGCCAGCAGCTTTGGTGTGGGCGGTAGCTCCTACGAGCAGTCCTTC.

This chain uses TRBV2 with TRBJ1-5, with TRBD1 as a possible D gene (5 bases). The CDR3 runs 14 residues. The germline CDR1 and CDR2 sequences are SNHLY and FYNNEI. V lost 6 bases to trimming and J lost 4 bases, with 13 bases between them. The CDR3 bases are TGTGCCAGCAGCGCACTCACAGGAAATCAGCCCCAGCATTTT. This gives the protein CASSALTGNQPQHF.

This clonotype was observed a few times. This chain joins TRBV20-1 and TRBJ2-1, with no clear D. The CDR3 is 16 amino acids. In germline, CDR1 is DFQATT, CDR2 SNEGSKA (reference sequence). Trimming pared 1 base from V and 7 bases from J, leaving 20 bases between. CDR3 in amino acids: CSARVDGSPINNEQFF. CDR3 DNA sequence: TGCAGTGCTAGAGTCGACGGGTCCCCTATCAATAATGAGCAGTTCTTC.

The V call is TRBV14, the J call TRBJ2-1; 10 bases match TRBD2. The germline V gene encodes CDR1 SGHDN and CDR2 FVKESK. The CDR3 loop spans 16 amino acids. V dropped 0 bases and J dropped 7; count of bases not matched to a gene: 6. The CDR3 protein is CASSQEMASGRNEQFF. In DNA form, the CDR3 reads TGTGCCAGCAGCCAAGAAATGGCTAGCGGGAGAAATGAGCAGTTCTTC.

V and J are TRBV12-3 or TRBV12-4 and TRBJ1-6, with D perhaps matching TRBD1 (6 bases). This CDR3 contains 13 residues. V was clipped by 6 bases and J by 7 bases, with 10 bases between them. The chain's CDR3 is CASRRGGNSPLHF. Written as DNA, the CDR3 is TGTGCCAGCAGAAGGGGGGGGAATTCACCCCTCCACTTT.

This chain connects TRBV7-9 to TRBJ1-6, with 7 bases matching TRBD1. The CDR3 has 15 residues. Per germline, CDR1 SEHNR and CDR2 FQNEAQ (reference sequence). V was clipped by 4 bases and J by 7 bases; unmatched bases: 7. The CDR3 DNA sequence: TGTGCCAGCAGCTCACGACAGGGACCGAATTCACCCCTCCACTTT. Its protein is CASSSRQGPNSPLHF.

This clonotype was observed many times. The chain has TRBV7-2 and TRBJ2-1; 9 bases are shared with TRBD1. V dropped 5 bases and J dropped 12; count of bases not matched to a gene: 17. The germline CDR1 and CDR2 sequences are SGHTA and FQGNSA. The CDR3 extends over 16 amino acids. CDR3 nucleotide sequence: TGTGCCAGCAGCGTCTCCGGGACAGGGACTTTGAGGGCGCAGTTCTTC. This codes for CASSVSGTGTLRAQFF.

This chain links TRBV6-5 with TRBJ2-1; a weak D match, TRBD2 (6 bases). Germline CDR1 is MNHEY and CDR2 is SVGAGI. This CDR3 contains 16 residues. Between the trimmed V and J ends, which lost 2 bases and 2 bases, there was a span of 13 bases. CDR3 amino acids: CASSYGIAATYNEQFF. The CDR3 nucleotides are TGTGCCAGCAGTTACGGGATAGCGGCAACCTACAATGAGCAGTTCTTC.

This clonotype appeared a few times. V is TRBV7-3 and J is TRBJ2-5, with D uncertain. The CDR3 consists of 12 residues. Germline V CDR1 and CDR2: SGHTA, FQGTGA. V was cut by 5 bases and J by 6 bases, with 10 bases left in between. CDR3 nucleotides: TGTGCCAGCAGCACGCGGTGGCAGACCCAGTACTTC. Translated: CASSTRWQTQYF.

This clonotype showed up many times. The J gene is TRBJ2-1, the V gene TRBV7-8; perhaps TRBD2 as D (6 bases). There are 17 residues in the CDR3. Per the germline V gene, CDR1 is SGHVS and CDR2 is FQNEAQ. With 7 bases removed from V and 2 bases from J, the gap between germline ends came to 21 bases. CDR3 loop: CASTSSSGPGPYNEQFF. The CDR3 DNA sequence: TGTGCCAGCACCTCATCGAGCGGGCCCGGGCCCTACAATGAGCAGTTCTTC.

In this sample, this clonotype turned up many times. The J gene is TRBJ2-7, the V gene TRBV14; possible D gene TRBD2, 5 bases. The CDR3 runs 15 residues. CDR1 and CDR2 from the germline V gene are SGHDN and FVKESK. V shed 0 bases and J shed 3 bases, with 12 bases lying between them. CDR3 sequence reads: CASSQDRAGLYEQYF. CDR3 nucleotides: TGTGCCAGCAGCCAAGATCGGGCAGGACTCTACGAGCAGTACTTC.

This clonotype was recorded at least ten times. The chain has TRBV10-3 and TRBJ1-1; D is undetermined. V lost 3 bases and J lost 0, with 11 bases in between. The CDR3 totals 15 residues. Germline V lookup: CDR1 ENHRY, CDR2 SYGVKD. The CDR3 coding sequence is TGTGCCATCAGTGACCCGGACGCAATGAACACTGAAGCTTTCTTT. Translating gives CAISDPDAMNTEAFF.

This clonotype was seen more than once but under ten times. J is TRBJ2-7 and V is TRBV6-2 or TRBV6-3; D may be TRBD2 (5 bases). The V gene's germline CDR1 is MNHEY and CDR2 SVGEGT. Trimming pared 5 bases from V and 6 bases from J, leaving 11 bases between. The CDR3 extends over 12 amino acids. The CDR3 sequence is CASSNPDSEQYF. CDR3 sequence (DNA): TGTGCCAGCAGTAACCCGGACTCCGAGCAGTACTTC.

This clonotype was picked up a small number of times. This chain links TRBV7-2 with TRBJ1-3; D perhaps matches TRBD1 (5 bases). Germline-derived CDR1 and CDR2 are SGHTA and FQGNSA. This CDR3 has 16 residues. Trimming removed 0 bases at V and 2 bases at J, with 11 bases between. CDR3 loop: CASSLAQGSAGNTIYF. In DNA form, the CDR3 reads TGTGCCAGCAGCTTAGCGCAGGGCTCGGCTGGAAACACCATATATTTT. The full variable domain, in which reference TRBV7-2 and TRBJ1-3 provide the parts outside the CDR3, is GAGVSQSPSNKVTEKGKDVELRCDPISGHTALYWYRQSLGQGLEFLIYFQGNSAPDKSGLPSDRFSAERTGGSVSTLTIQRTQQEDSAVYLCASSLAQGSAGNTIYFGEGSWLTVV.

In nucleotides, the CDR3 is TGTGCCATCAGTGTAAGGACAGGGGGTAGCGAGCAGTACTTC. It translates to CAISVRTGGSEQYF. This rearrangement joins TRBV10-3 to TRBJ2-7, with 10 bases that match TRBD1. The CDR3 is 14 amino acids. The trim removed 4 bases at V and 6 bases at J, leaving 6 bases unmatched. From germline, CDR1 is ENHRY and CDR2 SYGVKD.

This clonotype has at least ten counts. This chain connects TRBV12-3 or TRBV12-4 to TRBJ2-3; D remains ambiguous. The CDR3 spans 14 residues. CDR3 protein: CAIRRNADTDTQYF. CDR3 in DNA: TGTGCGATTAGACGTAACGCCGACACAGATACGCAGTATTTT.

The table lists this clonotype with a few counts. This sequence joins TRBV12-3 or TRBV12-4 and TRBJ2-7; unclear D gene. CDR3 length equals 13 residues. Trimming left V 8 bases short and J 2 bases short, with 13 bases between. As DNA, the CDR3 is TGTGCCAGCGCCAGACACAGCACCTACGAGCAGTACTTC. Encoded protein: CASARHSTYEQYF.

CDR3 amino acids: CAISVPPDSTQETQYF. The CDR3 DNA reads TGTGCCATCAGTGTACCACCAGACAGCACCCAAGAGACCCAGTACTTC. V gene TRBV10-3 combines with J gene TRBJ2-5, with D possibly being TRBD1 (5 bases). Germline V gene data show CDR1 as ENHRY and CDR2 as SYGVKD. CDR3 size: 16 residues. V was shortened by 4 bases and J by 1 base, with 16 bases between the two germline ends.

The V and J genes are TRBV9 and TRBJ2-2, with unresolved D. Germline V gives CDR1 SGDLS, CDR2 YYNGEE. CDR3 length: 11 amino acids. V lost 4 bases to trimming and J lost 8 bases, with 6 bases between them. DNA for the CDR3: TGTGCCAGCAGCCATGGAGGGGAGCTGTTTTTT. Translated: CASSHGGELFF.

This chain links TRBV20-1 with TRBJ2-7, with D unclear. The CDR3 runs to 15 residues. The germline CDR1 and CDR2 sequences are DFQATT and SNEGSKA (reference sequence). With 5 bases removed from V and 0 bases from J, the gap between germline ends came to 17 bases. The CDR3 bases are TGCAGTGCTTTCGGGCCGGCAGGTAACTCCTACGAGCAGTACTTC. Translated, it gives CSAFGPAGNSYEQYF.

The genes are TRBV20-1 and TRBJ1-3, with D perhaps TRBD1 (5 bases). Germline CDR1 reads DFQATT; CDR2 reads SNEGSKA (reference sequence). The CDR3 spans 13 residues. V was cut by 4 bases and J by 0 bases, with 7 bases left in between. The CDR3 loop is CSAIDSSGNTIYF. DNA for the CDR3: TGCAGTGCTATAGACAGCTCTGGAAACACCATATATTTT.

This clonotype was detected many times. Relative to the germline gene, one junction end is altered; a read error may explain this. The rearrangement links TRBV18 to TRBJ2-3, with TRBD1 identical over 8 bases. Germline CDR1 and CDR2: KGHSH and LQKENI. The CDR3 is 13 amino acids. The CDR3 region is CASSPGQALVSLF. CDR3 DNA sequence: TGTGCCAGCTCACCGGGACAGGCCCTGGTATCCCTCTTT. The full variable domain, rest sourced from reference TRBV18 and TRBJ2-3, is NAGVMQNPRHLVRRRGQEARLRCSPMKGHSHVYWYRQLPEEGLKFMVYLQKENIIDESGMPKERFSAEFPKEGPSILRIQQVVRGDSAAYFCASSPGQALVSLFGPGTRLTVL.

The genes are TRBV2 and TRBJ2-7; 10 nucleotides match TRBD2. Looked up from germline, CDR1 is SNHLY and CDR2 is FYNNEI. Trimming at V came to 0 bases and at J to 2 bases, leaving 7 bases not matched to a gene. There are 17 residues in the CDR3. The CDR3 DNA reads TGTGCCAGCAGTGAAGCGCAAGGACTAGCGGTTACCTACGAGCAGTACTTC. It is translated as CASSEAQGLAVTYEQYF.

This clonotype was observed many times. V gene TRBV11-2 combines with J gene TRBJ2-5, with 8 bases that match TRBD1. J lost 4 bases, V lost 5 bases, and 12 bases had no gene match. Germline loops: CDR1 SGHAT, CDR2 FQNNGV. The CDR3 consists of 16 residues. CDR3 sequence reads: CASSDGQGAVGETQYF. DNA of the CDR3: TGTGCCAGCAGCGATGGTCAGGGGGCGGTTGGAGAGACCCAGTACTTC.

The chain has TRBV3-1 and TRBJ1-1; D ambiguous. With 2 bases removed from V and 3 bases from J, the gap between germline ends came to 10 bases. Germline V gives CDR1 LGHDT, CDR2 YNNKEL (reference sequence). CDR3 size: 14 residues. The CDR3 loop is CASSQKGFDTEAFF. DNA for the CDR3: TGTGCCAGCAGCCAAAAGGGATTCGACACTGAAGCTTTCTTT.